This T cell receptor (beta chain) appears in the sequencing data of a study of T cells after yellow fever vaccination. This clonotype was seen only a few times. TCRdb called the 5' RACE reads again in MiXCR, with one record for every CDR3 protein. The table records just under 600,000 distinct CDR3 sequences, 13% of them present only once. Germline V gene data show CDR1 as LNHDA and CDR2 as SQIVND (reference sequence). The CDR3 is 15 residues long. J lost 2 bases, V lost 3 bases, and 3 bases had no gene match. The receptor was derived from a man younger than 40 who received the YFV17D yellow fever vaccine. The genes are TRBV19 and TRBJ2-1; TRBD2 matches at 8 bases. The specimen was PBMCs, collected on the day of the yellow fever booster vaccination. CDR3 amino acids: CASSMREVAYNEQFF. The CDR3, as DNA: TGTGCCAGTAGTATGCGGGAGGTGGCCTACAATGAGCAGTTCTTC.